The next 18 T cell receptor beta chains were all read from a single sample in a study of neurological immune-mediated disorders. In TCRdb, the 5' RACE reads were re-called with MiXCR into one record per CDR3 protein. Among about 74,000 distinct CDR3 sequences listed, less than 5.5% were seen once. Sequenced input: PBMCs. These receptors originate from a man aged 18 to 30 with multiple sclerosis.

The sample holds many counts of this clonotype. The rearrangement links TRBV12-3 or TRBV12-4 to TRBJ2-1; TRBD1 is a possible D gene (6 bases). There are 14 residues in the CDR3. The germline V and J ends were trimmed by 9 bases and 5 bases, with 17 bases remaining between them. The DNA for the CDR3 is TGTGCCAGTAGAGTTGGGACACCCGACAATGAGCAGTTCTTC. This sequence encodes CASRVGTPDNEQFF.

The table lists this clonotype with many counts. V is TRBV29-1 and J is TRBJ1-1; D unresolved. This CDR3 is 12 amino acids long. CDR1 and CDR2 from the germline V gene are SQVTM and ANQGSEA. CDR3 DNA sequence: TGCACGAGCTCTATTGCGTACACTGAAGCTTTCTTT. This codes for CTSSIAYTEAFF.

CDR3 protein: CATRATGAADTQYF. Written as DNA, the CDR3 is TGTGCCACCAGGGCCACAGGAGCCGCAGATACGCAGTATTTT. V gene TRBV15 combines with J gene TRBJ2-3, with D possibly matching TRBD1 (5 bases). CDR3 length: 14 amino acids. In germline, CDR1 is LNHNV, CDR2 YYDKDF (reference sequence). Trimming pared 6 bases from V and 4 bases from J, leaving 14 bases between. Complete variable domain (other parts from reference TRBV15 and TRBJ2-3): DAMVIQNPRYQVTQFGKPVTLSCSQTLNHNVMYWYQQKSSQAPKLLFHYYDKDFNNEADTPDNFQSRRPNTSFCFLDIRSPGLGDTAMYLCATRATGAADTQYFGPGTRLTVL.

Notes on this clonotype: At one end the junction does not follow the germline gene, possibly because of a read error. This chain links TRBV7-3 with TRBJ1-6; D not certain. The CDR3 contains 16 residues. The V gene's germline CDR1 is SGHTA and CDR2 FQGTGA. The CDR3 sequence is CASSLGTLADNSLLHF. CDR3 bases: TGTGCCAGCAGCTTAGGAACACTTGCGGATAATTCACTCCTCCACTTT. The entire variable domain, with the rest obtained from reference TRBV7-3 and TRBJ1-6, is as follows: GAGVSQTPSNKVTEKGKYVELRCDPISGHTALYWYRQSLGQGPEFLIYFQGTGAADDSGLPNDRFFAVRPEGSVSTLKIQRTERGDSAVYLCASSLGTLADNSLLHFGNGTRLTVT.

About this clonotype: Mismatch with germline at one junction end may stem from a read error. This chain connects TRBV7-2 to TRBJ1-5; unclear D gene. Germline lookup yields CDR1 SGHTA and CDR2 FQGNSA. The CDR3 length is 13 residues. CDR3 loop: CASNLRRNQPQNF. The CDR3 DNA reads TGTGCCAGCAACCTCCGGCGCAATCAGCCCCAGAATTTT.

This clonotype was detected many times. This chain joins TRBV3-1 and TRBJ2-7; D ambiguous. The CDR3 covers 13 residues. The V end lost 0 bases, the J end lost 5 bases, and 8 bases lay between the germline ends. Germline V lookup: CDR1 LGHDT, CDR2 YNNKEL (reference sequence). The CDR3 loop reads CASSQDGDDEQYF. CDR3 bases: TGTGCCAGCAGCCAAGATGGGGATGACGAGCAGTACTTC.

On this clonotype itself: The CDR3 does not close with the conserved phenylalanine or tryptophan, likely indicating a read error. The chain carries TRBV5-1 and TRBJ2-5; D is undetermined. Germline V gives CDR1 SGHRS, CDR2 YFSETQ. Trimming took 4 bases from V and 5 from J, leaving 12 bases between them. The CDR3 sequence is 13 residues long. DNA of the CDR3: TGCGCCAGCAGCGTTAAGGATCCGGAGACCCAGTACAAC. Translated, it gives CASSVKDPETQYN.

This clonotype was picked up many times. Compared with germline, one end of the junction differs, possibly owing to a read error. The chain employs TRBV20-1 and TRBJ1-5, with D tentatively TRBD1 (6 bases). The CDR3 totals 15 residues. From germline, CDR1 is DFQATT and CDR2 SNEGSKA (reference sequence). The CDR3 DNA sequence: TGCAGTGCTAGGCGCTCAGGGGCCTCTAGTCAGCCCCAGAATTTT. This codes for CSARRSGASSQPQNF.

This clonotype has ten or more counts. The rearrangement joins TRBV7-2 to TRBJ2-2; 10 bases match TRBD1. The length of the CDR3 is 16 residues. CDR1 and CDR2 (germline): SGHTA, FQGNSA. V lost 3 bases, J lost 5 bases, and 6 bases stayed unmatched. CDR3 in amino acids: CASSFNPGQGTGELFF. CDR3 sequence (DNA): TGTGCCAGCAGCTTCAATCCGGGACAGGGGACCGGGGAGCTGTTTTTT.

This clonotype came up many times. V usage is TRBV20-1 and J usage is TRBJ2-7, with unresolved D. This CDR3 has 15 amino acids. Looked up from germline, CDR1 is DFQATT and CDR2 is SNEGSKA (reference sequence). V was pared by 5 bases and J by 0 bases, with 17 bases between. CDR3 loop: CSAPPIDWSSYEQYF. The CDR3, as DNA: TGCAGTGCTCCCCCAATTGACTGGAGCTCCTACGAGCAGTACTTC.

In its sample, this clonotype was seen many times. V and J are TRBV5-1 and TRBJ2-6; D remains unclear. Trimming shortened V by 7 bases and J by 7 bases, and 15 bases separated the two germline ends. CDR1 is SGHRS, CDR2 YFSETQ, per germline. The CDR3 runs to 14 residues. The CDR3 spells CASEPIGGANVLTF. As DNA, the CDR3 is TGCGCCAGCGAACCCATTGGTGGAGCCAACGTCCTGACTTTC.

This clonotype was seen repeatedly, ten times or more. The rearrangement joins TRBV6-6 to TRBJ1-1; tentatively, D is TRBD1 (5 bases). Germline loops: CDR1 MNHNY, CDR2 SVGAGI (reference sequence). The CDR3 is 15 residues long. Trimming removed 0 bases from V and 2 bases from J, with 10 bases in between. The CDR3 loop reads CASSYSVGGNTEAFF. In DNA form, the CDR3 reads TGTGCCAGCAGTTACTCGGTGGGGGGAAACACTGAAGCTTTCTTT.

This clonotype was detected ten times or more. The gene calls are TRBV28 and TRBJ1-1; D remains unclear. V shed 3 bases and J shed 0 bases, with 5 bases lying between them. Germline V gene data show CDR1 as MDHEN and CDR2 as SYDVKM. The CDR3 has 13 residues. The CDR3, as DNA: TGTGCCAGCAGTTTTCAGGTGAACACTGAAGCTTTCTTT. Amino acids: CASSFQVNTEAFF.

This clonotype was recorded many times. This chain connects TRBV20-1 to TRBJ2-1; a possible D gene is TRBD2 (5 bases). Looked up from germline, CDR1 is DFQATT and CDR2 is SNEGSKA (reference sequence). The CDR3 has 12 amino acids. V lost 3 bases and J 7 bases, leaving 10 bases between the germline ends. The CDR3: CSASEGGNEQFF. The CDR3 DNA reads as TGCAGTGCTAGTGAAGGAGGTAATGAGCAGTTCTTC.

This clonotype was counted many times. The chain employs TRBV12-3 or TRBV12-4 and TRBJ2-1; no clear D. V was clipped by 5 bases and J by 3 bases, with 14 bases between them. This CDR3 has 15 residues. CDR3 nucleotides: TGTGCCAGCAGTCTCGGTGGGGTGTTCTACAATGAGCAGTTCTTC. Amino acid sequence: CASSLGGVFYNEQFF.

A single count supports this clonotype. A much larger clonotype is one base distant, so this may be a read error. The CDR3 region is CASRDRTGWSPLNF. The CDR3 bases are TGTGCCAGCAGAGATCGGACGGGGTGGTCACCCCTCAACTTT. This rearrangement joins TRBV7-8 to TRBJ1-6; no clear D gene. Looked up from germline, CDR1 is SGHVS and CDR2 is FQNEAQ. The CDR3 length is 14 residues.

This clonotype has ten or more counts. V is TRBV5-1 and J is TRBJ1-1, with D tentatively TRBD1 (5 bases). This CDR3 has 15 residues. Looked up from germline, CDR1 is SGHRS and CDR2 is YFSETQ. Trimming took off 4 bases at V and 0 bases at J, with 13 bases between the two ends. CDR3 residues: CASSPPGALNTEAFF. As DNA, the CDR3 is TGCGCCAGCAGCCCCCCCGGGGCCCTGAACACTGAAGCTTTCTTT.

This clonotype was seen repeatedly, ten times or more. The rearrangement joins TRBV20-1 to TRBJ2-1; D gene ambiguous. CDR1 and CDR2 (germline): DFQATT, SNEGSKA (reference sequence). V was shortened by 5 bases and J by 7 bases, with 15 bases between the two germline ends. This CDR3 is 13 amino acids long. CDR3 DNA sequence: TGCAGTGCTTTCGACGGATTCGGAAATGAGCAGTTCTTC. Translating gives CSAFDGFGNEQFF.